This TCR beta chain was identified in a study of CD8+ T cells in alopecia areata. RNA, once extracted, was reverse transcribed into cDNA for use as the sequencing template. The data were produced by immunoSEQ multiplex PCR, yet TCRdb's version contains in-frame clones alone and is incomplete. This sample has about 180,000 clones, with 50% to 60% found just once. CDR3 length: 15 residues. With 3 bases removed from V and 0 bases from J, the gap between germline ends came to 12 bases. Germline values: CDR1 MNHNS, CDR2 SASEGT. This rearrangement joins TRBV6-1 to TRBJ2-7; tentatively, D is TRBD2 (7 bases). This specimen consisted of CD4+ T cells sorted from blood, obtained at week 0. This clonotype originated in a human donor with alopecia areata. CDR3 DNA: TGTGCCAGCAGTGAGATGGGGGGGCCCTCCTACGAGCAGTACTTC. It is translated as CASSEMGGPSYEQYF.